Listed below are T cell receptor beta chains from one sample, sequenced in a study of T cells in Graves' hyperthyroidism and ophthalmopathy. One entry per CDR3 protein results from TCRdb running MiXCR on the multiplex PCR reads. The table lists 350,000 to 450,000 distinct CDR3 sequences, over 11% of them singletons. The material sequenced was blood. These TCRs come from a man in his forties or fifties with Graves' ophthalmopathy. CDR3s include the opening cysteine and the closing phenylalanine or tryptophan. Fields, in order: J gene, V gene, D gene, CDR3 length, clone size, CDR3 DNA, CDR3 protein. A D gene is named only where the DNA matches it firmly. Size values are once, few and many counts, or a class for expanded clones, and some rows have none.

TRBJ1-5,TRBV19,TRBD1,15,few,TGTGCCAGTAGTAGAGGACAGGGAGCGAATCAGCCCCAGCATTTT,CASSRGQGANQPQHF
TRBJ1-1,TRBV7-9,NA,15,NA,TGTGCCAGCAGCTTAGACCCGACGGAGAACACTGAAGCTTTCTTT,CASSLDPTENTEAFF
TRBJ1-2,TRBV29-1,NA,10,NA,TGCAGCGTCGAAAGTCCAGGCAACACCTTC,CSVESPGNTF
TRBJ1-2,TRBV10-3,TRBD1,15,NA,TGTGCCATCCGATCCGGGACAGGGGGCCCTAGTGGCTACACCTTC,CAIRSGTGGPSGYTF
TRBJ2-1,TRBV18,TRBD1,17,NA,TGTGCCAGCTCACCACGAGAGCTTACAGGGGCGTCCAATGAGCAGTTCTTC,CASSPRELTGASNEQFF
TRBJ2-1,TRBV18,NA,13,many,TGTGCCAGCTCACCACCTGGGCGGGCGGAGCAGTTCTTC,CASSPPGRAEQFF
TRBJ1-4,TRBV20-1,NA,16,NA,TGCAGTGCTAGAGACCGGGACACCTCCCGAGCTGAAAAACTGTTTTTT,CSARDRDTSRAEKLFF
TRBJ2-7,TRBV28,TRBD2,15,many,TGTGCCAGCAGTTTCCCGGGACTAGCGAACTACGAGCAGTACTTC,CASSFPGLANYEQYF
TRBJ1-1,TRBV7-8,NA,17,many,TGTGCCAGCAGCTTAAATACTCCGGGACCGCCCAACACTGAAGCTTTCTTT,CASSLNTPGPPNTEAFF
TRBJ2-1,TRBV29-1,TRBD1,14,many,TGCAGCGTTGGAGGGACAGGGGATAACAATGAGCAGTTCTTC,CSVGGTGDNNEQFF
TRBJ1-5,TRBV19,NA,14,NA,TGTGCCAGTACCTACGGCGGGGTCAATCAGCCCCAGCATTTT,CASTYGGVNQPQHF
TRBJ1-2,TRBV30,NA,12,NA,TGTGCCTGGAGGATGGAATACTATGGCTACACCTTC,CAWRMEYYGYTF
TRBJ1-5,TRBV10-1,NA,15,NA,TGCGCCAGCAGTGAGTCGATGGGGGGCCCGGGGCCCCAGCATTTT,CASSESMGGPGPQHF
TRBJ2-2,TRBV2,TRBD2,14,many,TGTGCCAGCAGTGACCAACTAGCGGGTGGGGAGCTGTTTTTT,CASSDQLAGGELFF
TRBJ2-7,TRBV6-1,TRBD1,11,many,TGTGCCAGAAAGGGGGCCTTCGAGCAGTACTTC,CARKGAFEQYF
TRBJ2-5,TRBV19,TRBD2,15,NA,TGTGCCAGTAGCGCCGGGAGGGGGGAGTTTGTGACCCAGTACTTC,CASSAGRGEFVTQYF
TRBJ2-1,TRBV7-3,TRBD2,16,NA,TGTGCCAGCAGCCCCCCGGGACTAGCGCATATGAATGAGCAGTTCTTC,CASSPPGLAHMNEQFF
TRBJ2-2,TRBV5-1,NA,13,many,TGCGCCAGCAGCTTGGCCCCTGACGGGGAGCTGTTTTTT,CASSLAPDGELFF
TRBJ1-1,TRBV6-9,TRBD1,16,few,TGTGCCAGCAGTTCTCCAGGGGGAGGCGGGGACACTGAAGCTTTCTTT,CASSSPGGGGDTEAFF
TRBJ2-5,TRBV24-1,NA,13,many,TGTGCCACCCGAACTTGGCGCTGGTGGGCCCAGTACTTC,CATRTWRWWAQYF
TRBJ1-6,TRBV20-1,NA,15,many,TGCAGTGCTCAGACATTGGGGCGCGATAATTCACCCCTCCACTTT,CSAQTLGRDNSPLHF
TRBJ2-5,TRBV20-1,NA,14,many,TGCAGTGCTACAGGGGCCCCCAAGGTGGAGACCCAGTACTTC,CSATGAPKVETQYF
TRBJ2-3,TRBV2,TRBD2,15,many,TGTGCCAGCAGTCCGACTAGCGGGAGAACAGATACGCAGTATTTT,CASSPTSGRTDTQYF
TRBJ2-2,TRBV20-1,NA,11,many,TGCGCAATGAGGGAACACCGGGAGCTGTTTTTT,CAMREHRELFF
TRBJ2-2,TRBV20-1,NA,16,many,TGCAGTGCTAATAACCGGGGCTCCTTGTCCGCCGGGGAGCTGTTTTTT,CSANNRGSLSAGELFF
TRBJ2-1,TRBV28,TRBD2,17,few,TGTGCCAGCAGTTGGGGTGGGGGGACTAGCGGCTACAATGAGCAGTTCTTC,CASSWGGGTSGYNEQFF
TRBJ2-1,TRBV12-5,NA,17,many,TGTGCTAGTGGTCCTGAGGGTGCTGGACCAAACGATCATGAGCAGTTCTTC,CASGPEGAGPNDHEQFF
TRBJ2-7,TRBV5-6,TRBD2,15,many,TGTGCCAGCAGCTTGATGACTAGCGGGGGCTACGAGCAGTACTTC,CASSLMTSGGYEQYF
TRBJ2-7,TRBV4-1,TRBD1,15,NA,TGCGCCAGCAGCCAACCTGGGACAGGGGTGTACGAGCAGTACTTC,CASSQPGTGVYEQYF
TRBJ2-1,TRBV27,TRBD1,14,NA,TGTGCCAGCAGTCGAGAGACAGGGCGGGTTGAGCAGTTCTTC,CASSRETGRVEQFF
TRBJ2-7,TRBV28,NA,15,many,TGTGCCAGCAGCACCCAGACGGGTTTGGCTCTGGAGCAGTACTTC,CASSTQTGLALEQYF
TRBJ2-6,TRBV2,NA,15,many,TGTGCCAGCAGCTACGACAGCTCTGGGGCCAACGTCCTGACTTTC,CASSYDSSGANVLTF